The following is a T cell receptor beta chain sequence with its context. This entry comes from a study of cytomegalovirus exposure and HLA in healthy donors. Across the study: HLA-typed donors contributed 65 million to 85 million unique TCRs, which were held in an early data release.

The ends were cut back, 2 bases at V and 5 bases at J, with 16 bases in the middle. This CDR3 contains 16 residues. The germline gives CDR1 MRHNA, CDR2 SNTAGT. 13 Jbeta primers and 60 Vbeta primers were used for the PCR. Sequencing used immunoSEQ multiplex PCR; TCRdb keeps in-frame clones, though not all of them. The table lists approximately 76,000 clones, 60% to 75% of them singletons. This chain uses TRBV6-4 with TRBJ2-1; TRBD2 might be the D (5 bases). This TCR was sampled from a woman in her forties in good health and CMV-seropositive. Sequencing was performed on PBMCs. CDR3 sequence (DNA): TGTGCCAGCAGTGACGGACTGGTTGCTATGAACAATGAGCAGTTCTTC. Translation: CASSDGLVAMNNEQFF.